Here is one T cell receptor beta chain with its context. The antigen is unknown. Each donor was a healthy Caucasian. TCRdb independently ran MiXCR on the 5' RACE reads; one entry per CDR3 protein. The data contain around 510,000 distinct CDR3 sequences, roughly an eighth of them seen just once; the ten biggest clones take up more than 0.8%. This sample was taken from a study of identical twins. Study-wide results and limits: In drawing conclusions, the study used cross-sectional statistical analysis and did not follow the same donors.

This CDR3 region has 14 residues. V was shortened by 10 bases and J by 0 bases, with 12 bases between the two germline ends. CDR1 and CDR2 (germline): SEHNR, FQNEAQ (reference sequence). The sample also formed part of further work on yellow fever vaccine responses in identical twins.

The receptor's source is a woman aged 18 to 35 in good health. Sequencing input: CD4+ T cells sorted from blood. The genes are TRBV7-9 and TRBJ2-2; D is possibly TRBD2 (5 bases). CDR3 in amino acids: CATGLAANTGELFF. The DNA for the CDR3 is TGTGCCACGGGGTTGGCAGCGAACACCGGGGAGCTGTTTTTT.